The clone carrying this T cell receptor (beta chain) was detected once. This specimen comes from a study of glioma-infiltrating T cells. TCR alpha and beta CDR3 regions were amplified from RNA using iRepertoire nested multiplex PCR. TCRdb analysed the multiplex PCR reads with MiXCR anew, one entry per CDR3 protein. The table shows a few hundred thousand distinct CDR3 sequences, with 41% occurring only once. CDR1 is DFQATT, CDR2 SNEGSKA, per germline (reference sequence). The CDR3 spans 13 residues. This sequence originates from a human donor with low-grade glioma or glioblastoma, undergoing nonglioma brain surgery, or in good health (not recorded which). The chain is built from TRBV20-1 and TRBJ2-7; the D gene is possibly TRBD2 (6 bases). The source material was glioma tissue, nonneoplastic brain tissue, or PBMCs (not recorded which). The CDR3 region is CSPGGDLSYEQYF. Here the CDR3 DNA reads TGCAGCCCAGGCGGGGACTTGTCCTACGAGCAGTACTTC.